The 4 T cell receptor beta chains given below trace back to one sample, sequenced in a study of shared clonotypes between healthy human individuals. Profiled with immunoSEQ multiplex PCR; TCRdb holds only in-frame clones, not every one. The profile shows approximately 1,500,000 clones, around 97% of them singletons. The source material was naive CD4+ T cells sorted from blood. Indicated subset: CD45RA+ positively selected. Every receptor here comes from a man under 40 in good health.

The gene calls are TRBV2 and TRBJ2-7, with D hard to call. Germline V gives CDR1 SNHLY, CDR2 FYNNEI. This CDR3 spans 13 amino acids. V lost 1 base, J lost 3 bases, and 7 bases lay in between. CDR3 residues: CASSEDLSYEQYF. CDR3 bases: TGTGCCAGCAGTGAAGACCTGAGCTACGAGCAGTACTTC.

The rearrangement uses TRBV6-1 and TRBJ2-5, with D tentatively TRBD2 (6 bases). CDR3 length equals 15 residues. V lost 8 bases and J 2 bases, leaving 18 bases between the germline ends. Germline V gene sequence: CDR1 MNHNS, CDR2 SASEGT. The CDR3 sequence is CASSRTASDQETQYF. The CDR3, as DNA: TGTGCCAGCTCCCGGACCGCTAGCGATCAAGAGACCCAGTACTTC.

The J gene is TRBJ2-1, the V gene TRBV5-1; 8 positions match TRBD2. The ends lost 0 bases at V and 4 bases at J; junction bases unmatched: 9. The CDR3 extends over 17 amino acids. Germline assignment: CDR1 SGHRS and CDR2 YFSETQ. CDR3 nucleotides: TGCGCCAGCAGCTTGGAAGGGCGGGAGGAATTTTACAATGAGCAGTTCTTC. Its translation is CASSLEGREEFYNEQFF.

The chain couples TRBV29-1 to TRBJ2-5, with 9 positions matching TRBD1. The CDR3 is 13 residues long. The V gene end was trimmed by 4 bases and the J gene end by 6 bases; junction bases not matched to a gene: 6. Germline assignment: CDR1 SQVTM and CDR2 ANQGSEA. CDR3 nucleotide sequence: TGCAGCGTTGGATTTGGACAGGGGAAGACCCAGTACTTC. This encodes CSVGFGQGKTQYF.